The clone carrying this T cell receptor beta chain was found many times. What it binds is unknown. The sample originates from a study of breast tumors, draining lymph nodes, adjacent tissues. TCRdb used MiXCR to reprocess the multiplex PCR reads, holding one entry per CDR3 protein. This sample has over 200,000 distinct CDR3 sequences, with less than 45% found just once. CDR3 length: 13 amino acids. V was clipped by 6 bases and J by 4 bases, with 11 bases between them. CDR1 and CDR2 (germline): LNHDA, SQIVND (reference sequence). Study results and caveats: Findings are consistent with lymph node origin and intratumoral expansion of most tumor T cells. The lymph node origin of tumor T cells was framed as consistent with a hypothesis, not demonstrated.

The lymph nodes were axillary draining lymph nodes from breast cancer patients. Specimen: axillary lymph node tissue. The TCR originated in a female donor with breast cancer. Some clones in this sample may be carry-over from other donors' samples. V and J are TRBV19 and TRBJ2-3; D call uncertain. For the CDR3, the DNA is TGTGCCAGTAGCGTGCAGCTGCCAGATACGCAGTATTTT. This gives the protein CASSVQLPDTQYF.